Shown below are 13 T cell receptor beta chains from a single sample sequenced in a study of early T cells in non-severe SARS-CoV-2 infection. TCRdb independently ran MiXCR on the 5' RACE reads; one entry per CDR3 protein. The data contain about 35,000 distinct CDR3 sequences, roughly 7.9% of them seen just once; the ten biggest clones take up roughly 12%. This specimen was whole blood, taken at baseline. The source is an adult who was a healthcare worker with PCR-confirmed SARS-CoV-2 infection or an uninfected control (not recorded which).

This clonotype was counted a few times. The V and J genes are TRBV11-2 and TRBJ2-2; maybe TRBD1 (5 bases). CDR1 is SGHAT and CDR2 is FQNNGV in the germline V gene. V was pared by 5 bases and J by 0 bases, with 10 bases between. CDR3 length: 15 amino acids. The CDR3 DNA reads as TGTGCCAGCAGCCCTGGGGCTACGAACACCGGGGAGCTGTTTTTT. The encoded protein is CASSPGATNTGELFF.

This clonotype showed up many times. The CDR3 loop is CASGVSFQGAEAFF. CDR3 DNA: TGTGCCAGCGGGGTCAGTTTCCAGGGAGCTGAAGCTTTCTTT. The chain has TRBV28 and TRBJ1-1; TRBD1 might be the D (5 bases). The CDR3 consists of 14 residues. Germline values: CDR1 MDHEN, CDR2 SYDVKM. Between the trimmed V and J ends, which lost 8 bases and 6 bases, there was a span of 19 bases. The full variable domain, in which reference TRBV28 and TRBJ1-1 provide the parts outside the CDR3, is DVKVTQSSRYLVKRTGEKVFLECVQDMDHENMFWYRQDPGLGLRLIYFSYDVKMKEKGDIPEGYSVSREKKERFSLILESASTNQTSMYLCASGVSFQGAEAFFGQGTRLTVV.

This clonotype has a handful of counts. The gene calls are TRBV6-4 and TRBJ1-2; D may be TRBD1 (6 bases). V lost 3 bases and J 3 bases, leaving 17 bases between the germline ends. CDR3 size: 16 residues. Germline lookup yields CDR1 MRHNA and CDR2 SNTAGT. The CDR3 DNA sequence: TGTGCCAGCAGTGAGGAGGGAGGGGGGCCGGACTATGGCTACACCTTC. This sequence encodes CASSEEGGGPDYGYTF.

This clonotype was seen repeatedly, ten times or more. The chain is built from TRBV12-3 or TRBV12-4 and TRBJ1-6; D not resolved. Deletions cut 7 bases from V and 0 bases from J, with 10 bases between. This CDR3 is 15 amino acids long. CDR3 residues: CASKREGSYNSPLHF. DNA of the CDR3: TGTGCCAGCAAAAGAGAGGGCTCCTATAATTCACCCCTCCACTTT.

The chain is built from TRBV29-1 and TRBJ2-7; TRBD1 aligns across 8 bases. V gave up 8 bases and J gave up 2 bases; unmatched junction bases: 2. The CDR3 spans 11 residues. CDR1 and CDR2 (germline): SQVTM, ANQGSEA. The CDR3: CSYRGTYEQYF. CDR3 nucleotides: TGCAGCTACAGGGGGACCTACGAGCAGTACTTC.

This clonotype has a count of ten or more. The rearrangement uses TRBV6-5 and TRBJ1-5; D not resolved. The ends were cut back, 5 bases at V and 6 bases at J, with 8 bases in the middle. Germline lookup yields CDR1 MNHEY and CDR2 SVGAGI. The CDR3 extends over 12 amino acids. CDR3 nucleotide sequence: TGTGCCAGCAGTAACCCCTCTCAGCCCCAGCATTTT. Its translation: CASSNPSQPQHF.

This clonotype was detected ten times or more. DNA of the CDR3: TGTGCCAGCAGCTTAGAAAGATCAACTAATGAAAAACTGTTTTTT. Its translation is CASSLERSTNEKLFF. J is TRBJ1-4 and V is TRBV7-2; D not resolved. This CDR3 contains 15 residues. Germline loops: CDR1 SGHTA, CDR2 FQGNSA. V shed 1 base and J shed 0 bases, with 6 bases lying between them.

This clonotype was counted at least ten times. The V and J genes are TRBV20-1 and TRBJ2-7, with 7 bases aligning to TRBD2. Germline lookup yields CDR1 DFQATT and CDR2 SNEGSKA (reference sequence). V lost 5 bases to trimming and J lost 4 bases; unmatched junction nucleotides: 8. This CDR3 has 13 residues. Here the CDR3 DNA reads TGCAGTGCTCGGACTAGGGGAGGGTACGAGCAGTACTTC. Protein: CSARTRGGYEQYF.

This CDR3 reads CASSNPGVSNTGELFF. CDR3 coding DNA: TGTGCCAGCAGTAACCCCGGGGTATCGAACACCGGGGAGCTGTTTTTT. The rearrangement joins TRBV28 to TRBJ2-2; D is possibly TRBD2 (5 bases). V was pared by 5 bases and J by 0 bases, with 13 bases between. The germline V gene has CDR1 MDHEN and CDR2 SYDVKM. The CDR3 covers 16 residues.

The chain carries TRBV6-2 or TRBV6-3 and TRBJ2-1; no reliable D call. The CDR3 is 12 residues long. Germline V gene data show CDR1 as MNHEY and CDR2 as SVGEGT. Trimming took off 5 bases at V and 12 bases at J, with 14 bases between the two ends. The CDR3 bases are TGTGCCAGCAGTGAATGGTTGACGGGGCAGTTCTTC. This gives the protein CASSEWLTGQFF.

Comments on this clonotype: This may be a read error: a much more frequent sequence differs by one nucleotide. The rearrangement links TRBV10-2 to TRBJ2-3; TRBD1 might be the D (6 bases). This CDR3 contains 12 residues. CDR1 and CDR2 from the germline V gene are WSHSY and SAAADI. CDR3 in amino acids: CTSSELGGTQYF. The CDR3 region has the DNA TGCACCAGCAGTGAACTAGGGGGTACGCAGTATTTT.

This clonotype was counted a few times. V usage is TRBV20-1 and J usage is TRBJ2-1, with D tentatively TRBD2 (6 bases). The CDR3 has 12 amino acids. V was clipped by 6 bases and J by 6 bases, with 12 bases between them. Per the germline V gene, CDR1 is DFQATT and CDR2 is SNEGSKA (reference sequence). CDR3: CSAPDYRNEQFF. In nucleotides, the CDR3 is TGCAGTGCCCCGGACTACCGCAATGAGCAGTTCTTC.

The J gene is TRBJ2-7, the V gene TRBV3-1; D ambiguous. Germline CDR1 LGHDT, CDR2 YNNKEL (reference sequence). V shed 4 bases and J shed 0 bases, with 13 bases lying between them. The CDR3 has 15 amino acids. The CDR3, as DNA: TGTGCCAGCAGCCGTCTGTCGCTAATCTCCTACGAGCAGTACTTC. It encodes CASSRLSLISYEQYF.